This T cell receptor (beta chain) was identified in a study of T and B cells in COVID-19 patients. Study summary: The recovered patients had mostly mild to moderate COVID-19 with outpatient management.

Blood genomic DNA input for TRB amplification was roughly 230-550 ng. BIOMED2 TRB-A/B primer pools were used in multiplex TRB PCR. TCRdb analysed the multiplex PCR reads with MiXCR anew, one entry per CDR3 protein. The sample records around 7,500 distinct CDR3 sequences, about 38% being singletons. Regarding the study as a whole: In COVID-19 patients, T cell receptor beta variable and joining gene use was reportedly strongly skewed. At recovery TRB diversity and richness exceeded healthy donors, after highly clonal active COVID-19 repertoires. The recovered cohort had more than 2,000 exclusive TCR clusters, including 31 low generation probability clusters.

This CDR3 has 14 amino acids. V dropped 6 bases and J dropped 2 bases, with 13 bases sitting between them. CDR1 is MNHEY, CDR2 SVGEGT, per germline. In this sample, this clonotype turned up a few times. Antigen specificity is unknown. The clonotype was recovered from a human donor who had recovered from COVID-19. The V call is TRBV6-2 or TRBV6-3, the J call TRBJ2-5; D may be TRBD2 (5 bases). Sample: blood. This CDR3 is CASSRGREQETQYF. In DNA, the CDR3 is TGTGCCAGCAGCCGCGGACGGGAACAAGAGACCCAGTACTTC.